The 11 T cell receptor beta chains below come from one sample, sequenced in a study of T-cell memory formation after mild COVID-19. MiXCR was run by TCRdb on the 5' RACE reads, yielding one entry per CDR3 protein. Here the sample spans fewer than 50,000 distinct CDR3 sequences, 5.5% to 8.5% being singletons. Specimen: PBMCs or a T cell subset sorted from them (not recorded which). The source is an adult who had mild COVID-19 (a few samples of this study predate the infection). Cell type and time point are not known.

The chain uses TRBV3-1 and TRBJ1-2; maybe TRBD1 (6 bases). CDR3 size: 14 residues. Per germline, CDR1 LGHDT and CDR2 YNNKEL (reference sequence). V dropped 4 bases and J dropped 4 bases, with 13 bases sitting between them. The CDR3 protein is CASSPLGGAYGYTF. The CDR3 DNA sequence: TGTGCCAGCAGCCCCTTAGGGGGGGCCTATGGCTACACCTTC.

This chain connects TRBV9 to TRBJ2-7, with D tentatively TRBD1 (5 bases). The germline gives CDR1 SGDLS, CDR2 YYNGEE. Between the trimmed V and J ends, which lost 0 bases and 0 bases, there was a span of 7 bases. This CDR3 region has 14 residues. CDR3 sequence: CASSVGTNSYEQYF. CDR3 nucleotides: TGTGCCAGCAGCGTAGGGACAAACTCCTACGAGCAGTACTTC.

V and J are TRBV9 and TRBJ2-1, with 8 bases fitting TRBD2. Germline loops: CDR1 SGDLS, CDR2 YYNGEE. J was trimmed by 10 bases and V by 0 bases; bases with no gene match: 6. The CDR3 runs 14 residues. This CDR3 is CASSVAGLAGEQFF. The CDR3 nucleotides read TGTGCCAGCAGCGTAGCCGGACTAGCCGGGGAGCAGTTCTTC. Filled out from reference TRBV9 and TRBJ2-1, the complete variable domain reads DSGVTQTPKHLITATGQRVTLRCSPRSGDLSVYWYQQSLDQGLQFLIQYYNGEERAKGNILERFSAQQFPDLHSELNLSSLELGDSALYFCASSVAGLAGEQFFGPGTRLTVL.

The chain is built from TRBV20-1 and TRBJ1-3; no clear D. This CDR3 region has 17 residues. Trimming cost V 1 base and J 0 bases, with 16 bases left between them. The germline gives CDR1 DFQATT, CDR2 SNEGSKA (reference sequence). This chain's CDR3 is CSARGPAGGRSGNTIYF. CDR3 nucleotide sequence: TGCAGTGCTAGAGGCCCCGCAGGCGGCCGCTCTGGAAACACCATATATTTT.

Ten or more counts support this clonotype. This rearrangement joins TRBV9 to TRBJ1-1; perhaps TRBD1 as D (6 bases). CDR1 SGDLS and CDR2 YYNGEE come from the germline V gene. The CDR3 is made up of 13 amino acids. With 3 bases removed from V and 4 bases from J, the gap between germline ends came to 10 bases. In nucleotides, the CDR3 is TGTGCCAGCAGCGGACTACAGGGCACTGAAGCTTTCTTT. Protein: CASSGLQGTEAFF.

This clonotype was picked up many times. J is TRBJ1-1 and V is TRBV9, with TRBD1 identical over 11 bases. Germline V lookup: CDR1 SGDLS, CDR2 YYNGEE. CDR3 size: 17 residues. Trimming took 4 bases from V and 1 from J; bases not matched to a gene: 9. CDR3 DNA: TGTGCCAGCAGCCCCGGACAGGGGGCTCGCCCGAACACTGAAGCTTTCTTT. It yields the protein CASSPGQGARPNTEAFF.

The chain couples TRBV3-1 to TRBJ1-6, with D hard to call. Per germline, CDR1 LGHDT and CDR2 YNNKEL (reference sequence). Trimming cost V 7 bases and J 7 bases, with 14 bases left between them. This CDR3 is 14 amino acids long. CDR3 coding DNA: TGTGCCAGCAACCTTGCGATGATGAATTCACCCCTCCACTTT. The encoded protein is CASNLAMMNSPLHF.

There are many counts of this clonotype. The rearrangement joins TRBV4-2 to TRBJ2-5; possible D gene TRBD1, 6 bases. The CDR3 covers 15 residues. V gave up 4 bases and J gave up 2 bases, with 14 bases separating them. Germline values: CDR1 LGHNA, CDR2 YNFKEQ. CDR3 sequence reads: CASSPGTQGQETQYF. The CDR3 nucleotides are TGTGCCAGCAGCCCTGGGACGCAGGGGCAAGAGACCCAGTACTTC.

This chain uses TRBV9 with TRBJ2-2; 7 bases are a match to TRBD2. CDR1 SGDLS and CDR2 YYNGEE come from the germline V gene. The length of the CDR3 is 14 residues. Trimming removed 2 bases from V and 5 bases from J; junction bases left unmatched: 3. The CDR3 sequence is CASSVPGGTGELFF. CDR3 nucleotide sequence: TGTGCCAGCAGCGTTCCGGGAGGTACCGGGGAGCTGTTTTTT.

The chain joins TRBV6-5 to TRBJ1-1; D is uncertain. The CDR3 has 16 residues. V lost 6 bases and J lost 2, with 19 bases in between. CDR1 and CDR2 (germline): MNHEY, SVGAGI. The CDR3, as DNA: TGTGCCAGCAGATCTGTCCCGGGAGAGGGAAACACTGAAGCTTTCTTT. This gives the protein CASRSVPGEGNTEAFF.

The chain is built from TRBV20-1 and TRBJ1-2; 10 nucleotides agree with TRBD1. CDR1 DFQATT and CDR2 SNEGSKA come from the germline V gene (reference sequence). The CDR3 covers 14 residues. V lost 5 bases to trimming and J lost 7 bases; unmatched junction nucleotides: 10. Here the CDR3 reads CSAAPGQGTGGYTF. The DNA for the CDR3 is TGCAGTGCTGCGCCGGGACAGGGGACGGGTGGCTACACCTTC.